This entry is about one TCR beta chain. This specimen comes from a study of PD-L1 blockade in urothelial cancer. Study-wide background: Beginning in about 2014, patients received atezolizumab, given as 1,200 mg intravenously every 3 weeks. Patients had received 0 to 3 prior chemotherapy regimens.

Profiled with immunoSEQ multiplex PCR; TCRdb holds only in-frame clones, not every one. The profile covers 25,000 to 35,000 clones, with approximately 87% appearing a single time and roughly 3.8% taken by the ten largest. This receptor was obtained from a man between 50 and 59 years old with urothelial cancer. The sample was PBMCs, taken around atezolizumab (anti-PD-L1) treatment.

The chain's CDR3 is CASSRIRGLAGGGTGELFF. CDR3 nucleotides: TGTGCCAGCAGTCGTATCCGAGGACTAGCGGGAGGGGGTACCGGGGAGCTGTTTTTT. J is TRBJ2-2 and V is TRBV27; 15 bases agree with TRBD2. The CDR3 length is 19 residues. Germline V CDR1 and CDR2: MNHEY, SMNVEV (reference sequence). Trimming took 5 bases from V and 5 from J; bases not matched to a gene: 12.